The 17 T cell receptor beta chains presented below share a single source sample, sequenced in a study of T cell changes during pregnancy in multiple sclerosis. Assay: immunoSEQ multiplex PCR; the TCRdb copy retains only in-frame clones and omits some. The data show tens of thousands of clones, around 88% seen once. The sample was CD8+ T cells from peripheral blood mononuclear cells, taken in the first trimester of pregnancy. The receptors stem from a female donor with multiple sclerosis, enrolled in a pregnancy study.

The J gene is TRBJ1-1, the V gene TRBV25-1; TRBD1 might be the D (6 bases). CDR1 is MGHDK and CDR2 is SYGVNS in the germline V gene. CDR3 length equals 15 residues. V lost 2 bases, J lost 2 bases, and 12 bases lay in between. The CDR3 DNA is TGTGCCAGCAGTGAACCGGACAGACTTAACACTGAAGCTTTCTTT. Protein product: CASSEPDRLNTEAFF. Filled out from reference TRBV25-1 and TRBJ1-1, the complete variable domain reads EADIYQTPRYLVIGTGKKITLECSQTMGHDKMYWYQQDPGMELHLIHYSYGVNSTEKGDLSSESTVSRIRTEHFPLTLESARPSHTSQYLCASSEPDRLNTEAFFGQGTRLTVV.

CDR3 sequence (DNA): TGTGCCAGCAGCCTCCGGACTTCCTTGCTCACAGATACGCAGTATTTT. Its translation: CASSLRTSLLTDTQYF. J is TRBJ2-3 and V is TRBV7-6, with a possible D match to TRBD2 (5 bases). Trimming removed 5 bases from V and 2 bases from J, with 17 bases in between. The CDR3 totals 16 residues. Germline V gene lookup returns CDR1 SGHVS and CDR2 FNYEAQ.

The V gene is TRBV6-5, the J gene TRBJ1-4; the match to TRBD1 covers 8 bases. The CDR3 length is 16 residues. The J segment lost 2 bases and the V segment lost 0 bases, leaving 2 bases of the junction unmatched. Germline CDR1 and CDR2: MNHEY and SVGAGI. The CDR3 reads CASSYSWTGTNEKLFF. The CDR3, as DNA: TGTGCCAGCAGTTACTCTTGGACAGGGACTAATGAAAAACTGTTTTTT.

The V call is TRBV10-2, the J call TRBJ2-3; D is perhaps TRBD2 (6 bases). Germline V gene data show CDR1 as WSHSY and CDR2 as SAAADI. Trimming pared 10 bases from V and 5 bases from J, leaving 16 bases between. The CDR3 extends over 13 amino acids. The CDR3 reads CATRTLGGDTQYF. In nucleotides, the CDR3 is TGCGCCACCCGGACCCTGGGGGGAGATACGCAGTATTTT.

CDR3 sequence reads: CASSPGASGSYEQYF. The DNA of the CDR3 is TGTGCCAGCAGCCCCGGGGCCAGCGGGAGCTACGAGCAGTACTTC. This sequence joins TRBV13 and TRBJ2-7; 8 bases agree with TRBD2. V shed 5 bases, J shed 3 bases, and the junction held 9 bases outside the gene matches. The CDR3 loop spans 15 amino acids. CDR1 PRHDT and CDR2 FYEKMQ come from the germline V gene (reference sequence). Full variable domain (missing parts from reference TRBV13 and TRBJ2-7): AAGVIQSPRHLIKEKRETATLKCYPIPRHDTVYWYQQGPGQDPQFLISFYEKMQSDKGSIPDRFSAQQFSDYHSELNMSSLELGDSALYFCASSPGASGSYEQYFGPGTRLTVT.

The rearrangement links TRBV5-5 to TRBJ2-1; 7 bases map to TRBD1. The germline gives CDR1 SGHKS, CDR2 YYEKEE (reference sequence). V shed 4 bases and J 2 bases; nucleotides not matched to a gene: 6. The CDR3 extends over 15 amino acids. CDR3 amino acids: CASSTTGSPYNEQFF. CDR3 nucleotide sequence: TGTGCCAGCAGCACGACAGGGTCCCCCTACAATGAGCAGTTCTTC.

J is TRBJ2-5 and V is TRBV29-1; 7 bases line up with TRBD2. J was trimmed by 2 bases and V by 0 bases; bases with no gene match: 3. The CDR3 loop spans 14 amino acids. Germline assignment: CDR1 SQVTM and CDR2 ANQGSEA. The CDR3 DNA reads TGCAGCGTTGAAGACGGAGCGGGACAAGAGACCCAGTACTTC. It specifies CSVEDGAGQETQYF. The variable domain in full, completed from reference TRBV29-1 and TRBJ2-5, reads SAVISQKPSRDICQRGTSLTIQCQVDSQVTMMFWYRQQPGQSLTLIATANQGSEATYESGFVIDKFPISRPNLTFSTLTVSNMSPEDSSIYLCSVEDGAGQETQYFGPGTRLLVL.

This chain links TRBV28 with TRBJ2-7; 12 bases line up with TRBD1. Trimming took 3 bases from V and 7 from J; bases not matched to a gene: 4. Germline values: CDR1 MDHEN, CDR2 SYDVKM. The CDR3 sequence is 14 residues long. CDR3 region: CASSLGQGAREQYF. The CDR3 DNA reads as TGTGCCAGCAGTTTGGGACAGGGGGCTCGGGAGCAGTACTTC.

The V and J genes are TRBV7-2 and TRBJ2-3; 13 bases align to TRBD2. With 6 bases clipped from V and 4 bases from J, the junction kept 7 bases outside the gene matches. This CDR3 has 16 amino acids. Looked up from germline, CDR1 is SGHTA and CDR2 is FQGNSA. In DNA, the CDR3 is TGTGCCAGCAGTGCACTAGCGGGAGGGGTGGCAGATACGCAGTATTTT. It translates to CASSALAGGVADTQYF.

The chain is built from TRBV5-4 and TRBJ2-1, with 11 positions matching TRBD2. Germline CDR1 and CDR2: SGHNT and YYREEE (reference sequence). This CDR3 has 20 amino acids. With 2 bases clipped from V and 2 bases from J, the junction kept 15 bases outside the gene matches. The CDR3 loop is CASSFAGTSGRIGTYNEQFF. CDR3 nucleotides: TGTGCCAGCAGCTTTGCCGGAACTAGCGGGAGAATAGGCACCTACAATGAGCAGTTCTTC.

The genes are TRBV13 and TRBJ2-5; 9 bases agree with TRBD2. The V and J ends lost 2 bases and 2 bases, in that order; junction bases with no gene match: 6. The CDR3 is made up of 16 amino acids. The V gene's germline CDR1 is PRHDT and CDR2 FYEKMQ (reference sequence). CDR3 coding DNA: TGTGCCAGCAGCTTATTGCCTAGCGGGGATCAAGAGACCCAGTACTTC. Its translation is CASSLLPSGDQETQYF.

This chain connects TRBV19 to TRBJ2-7, with 7 bases identical to TRBD2. The CDR3 spans 14 residues. V shed 3 bases, J shed 7 bases, and the junction held 9 bases outside the gene matches. The germline CDR1 and CDR2 sequences are LNHDA and SQIVND (reference sequence). As DNA, the CDR3 is TGTGCCAGTAGTATGGGGGGGGTTGGTTTTGAGCAGTACTTC. This codes for CASSMGGVGFEQYF.

The genes are TRBV14 and TRBJ1-1; TRBD1 aligns across 7 bases. The CDR3 totals 16 residues. After removal of 3 bases from V and 5 bases from J, the junction contained 12 bases not matched to a gene. Germline CDR1 SGHDN, CDR2 FVKESK. The CDR3 region is CASSQIPTGSTTEAFF. CDR3 in DNA: TGTGCCAGCAGCCAGATCCCGACAGGGTCAACAACTGAAGCTTTCTTT.

V usage is TRBV27 and J usage is TRBJ2-3, with TRBD1 as a possible D gene (5 bases). The V and J ends lost 6 bases and 1 base respectively, with 11 bases between them. Germline loops: CDR1 MNHEY, CDR2 SMNVEV (reference sequence). This CDR3 spans 14 amino acids. The CDR3 loop reads CASSPRVRTDTQYF. The CDR3 coding sequence is TGTGCCAGCAGCCCCAGGGTCCGCACAGATACGCAGTATTTT.

The chain joins TRBV28 to TRBJ1-5; D gene unclear. V gave up 2 bases and J gave up 7 bases, with 12 bases separating them. The CDR3 has 14 amino acids. Per the germline V gene, CDR1 is MDHEN and CDR2 is SYDVKM. The CDR3 DNA is TGTGCCAGCAGTTTAGCTGACTTAAGGCAGCCCCAGCATTTT. It translates to CASSLADLRQPQHF.

The chain links TRBV30 to TRBJ2-1; tentatively, D is TRBD1 (6 bases). This CDR3 has 13 residues. V was clipped by 7 bases and J by 9 bases, with 19 bases between them. Germline V gives CDR1 GTSNPN, CDR2 SVGIG (reference sequence). In DNA, the CDR3 is TGTGCCTCTCGACCAACAGGGTCAAGTGAGCAGTTCTTC. Translated: CASRPTGSSEQFF. Combining the CDR3 with reference TRBV30 and TRBJ2-1 gives the whole variable domain SQTIHQWPATLVQPVGSPLSLECTVEGTSNPNLYWYRQAAGRGLQLLFYSVGIGQISSEVPQNLSASRPQDRQFILSSKKLLLSDSGFYLCASRPTGSSEQFFGPGTRLTVL.

The chain employs TRBV6-6 and TRBJ1-2; TRBD1 is a possible D gene (5 bases). V lost 9 bases to trimming and J lost 3 bases, with 17 bases between them. The germline CDR1 and CDR2 sequences are MNHNY and SVGAGI (reference sequence). The CDR3 length is 14 residues. The CDR3 nucleotides read TGTGCCAGTAACATCGGCAGGGTTGACTATGGCTACACCTTC. This gives the protein CASNIGRVDYGYTF.